Listed below are T cell receptor beta chains from one sample, sequenced in a study of T cells in pancreatic ductal adenocarcinoma. The table came from immunoSEQ multiplex PCR; TCRdb's copy has only in-frame clones and leaves some out. The top ten clones hold roughly 3.1% of a sample with about 97,000 clones, 90% to 95% of them seen once. The specimen was PBMCs. Source of these receptors: a human donor with pancreatic ductal adenocarcinoma. Each CDR3 is given with its conserved first and last residue. Fields, in order: D gene, J gene, V gene, clone size, CDR3 protein, CDR3 DNA. D genes are given only for firm matches. Only some rows state a clone size, as once, few, many or a class for expanded clones.

.	TRBJ1-1	TRBV29-1	.	CSVEALWRARTEAFF	TGCAGCGTTGAAGCACTCTGGAGGGCGAGGACTGAAGCTTTCTTT
.	TRBJ2-5	TRBV5-4	.	CASSFGAFQETQYF	TGTGCCAGCAGCTTCGGTGCGTTCCAAGAGACCCAGTACTTC
TRBD1	TRBJ2-3	TRBV29-1	.	CSVTRGPDTQYF	TGCAGCGTTACAAGGGGGCCAGATACGCAGTATTTT
.	TRBJ1-1	TRBV19	.	CASSIPAGGWNTEAFF	TGTGCCAGTAGTATACCCGCGGGGGGCTGGAACACTGAAGCTTTCTTT
TRBD1	TRBJ1-2	TRBV7-6	.	CASSPRTGAYFGYTF	TGTGCCAGCAGCCCCCGGACAGGAGCCTATTTTGGCTACACCTTC
TRBD1	TRBJ1-4	TRBV30	.	CAWSGPGQGGKLFF	TGTGCCTGGAGTGGCCCGGGACAGGGAGGAAAACTGTTTTTT
.	TRBJ1-1	TRBV25-1	once	CASSESGWTEAFF	TGTGCCAGCAGTGAGTCCGGGTGGACTGAAGCTTTCTTT
.	TRBJ2-1	TRBV7-2	.	CASSFNRDNEQFF	TGTGCCAGCAGTTTCAACAGGGACAATGAGCAGTTCTTC
.	TRBJ1-1	TRBV18	.	CASSPGLEAFF	TGTGCCAGCTCACCAGGCCTTGAAGCTTTCTTT
.	TRBJ2-2	TRBV7-3	.	CASSPGTGELFF	TGTGCCAGCAGCCCGGGTACCGGGGAGCTGTTTTTT